Here is one T cell receptor beta chain with its context. No antigen is known for it. A read error may explain this, as a much larger clone is one base away. Every donor in the study was a healthy Caucasian. Using Miltenyi CD45RO+ enrichment and human naive T-cell isolation kits, memory (CD45RO+) and naive T cells were isolated from PBMC. This entry is derived from a study of identical twins (TCRdb year 2016). About the study as a whole: To test whether fetal clonotypes persist, the study used deep sequencing on TCR alpha and beta repertoires from monozygotic twins, unrelated adults of various ages, and cord blood. Replicate twin experiments were performed at different times using different library preparation protocols to rule out contamination.

Results the study describes overall, beyond this receptor: Zero-insertion analyses could be partly confounded by invariant T cells such as MAIT and iNKT, although diverse VJ usage argued against such confounding for most clonotypes. Excess twin sharing in beta out-of-frame sequences was weaker because fewer shared sequences lowered the signal-to-noise ratio. Fewer insertions were carried by abundant cord blood beta clonotypes; a weaker similar trend was observed in young adult naive repertoires, while no such trend was observed in memory repertoires. Conclusions relied on cross-sectional statistical analysis, since the same donors could not be followed over many years. Out-of-frame TCR alpha sequences shared between twins showed an excess of low generation-probability sequences compared with coincidental sharing between unrelated individuals. In monozygotic twins, recombination models systematically underestimated out-of-frame TCR alpha sharing, but the models matched the sharing seen between unrelated individuals.

Libraries were prepared through 5' RACE. TCRdb records Illumina HiSeq 2000 as the sequencer. A universal primer binding site was added through template switching, and the final cDNA carried a unique molecular identifier so that TCR cDNA molecules could be counted accurately. First-strand cDNA for TCR alpha and beta chains was synthesized from specific primers in the conserved constant-segment region. Each cDNA library was double barcoded, with a SMART-Mk sample barcode plus Illumina barcodes, to control for contamination. TruSeq adapter sequences and Illumina sample barcodes were added in two successive PCR steps. The TCR alpha and beta cDNA libraries were sequenced on the Illumina HiSeq platform using custom primers. On the study's bioinformatics: Unique molecular identifiers were extracted from raw reads with MiGEC, and CDR3 positions were determined with MiXCR. For each individual, recombination models were inferred using an EM algorithm with the repgenHMM and IGoR tools. Shared clonotype analysis was performed with the tcR package in R, normalizing sharing by the product of cloneset sizes. Out-of-frame nonproductive sequences were analyzed to study raw recombination free of thymic and clonal selection effects. Starting from the raw public reads, TCRdb applied fastp trimming at Q25, assembled clones with MiXCR and retained in-frame beta chains. Rows are unified per CDR3 protein, each entry keeping the most common DNA and genes. These V and J calls originate from TCRdb's pipeline instead of the authors' own analysis. The sample table records a few hundred thousand distinct CDR3 sequences; under 12% of these occur just once. Of the sample, roughly 10% is held by the ten largest clones.

This sequence was found in a man over 45 in good health. The specimen sequenced was memory T cells sorted from blood. Per the publication, the cell subset or site label means: CD45RO+ enriched T cells.

The sequenced DNA is TGTGCCAGCAGCTCGGGACTAGCGGGAGGCCCTGACTCCTACGAGCAGTTCTTC. Its protein is CASSSGLAGGPDSYEQFF. Recombination connected TRBV7-8 to TRBJ2-7; 15 bases in the middle match TRBD2. The last part of the DNA fits TRBJ2-1 better; the J call may be wrong. The cysteine opens and the phenylalanine closes a CDR3 of 18 amino acids. The sequence is cut down to CDR3 DNA, 54 bases in frame from base 1. The germline V gene encodes CDR1 SGHVS and CDR2 FQNEAQ.